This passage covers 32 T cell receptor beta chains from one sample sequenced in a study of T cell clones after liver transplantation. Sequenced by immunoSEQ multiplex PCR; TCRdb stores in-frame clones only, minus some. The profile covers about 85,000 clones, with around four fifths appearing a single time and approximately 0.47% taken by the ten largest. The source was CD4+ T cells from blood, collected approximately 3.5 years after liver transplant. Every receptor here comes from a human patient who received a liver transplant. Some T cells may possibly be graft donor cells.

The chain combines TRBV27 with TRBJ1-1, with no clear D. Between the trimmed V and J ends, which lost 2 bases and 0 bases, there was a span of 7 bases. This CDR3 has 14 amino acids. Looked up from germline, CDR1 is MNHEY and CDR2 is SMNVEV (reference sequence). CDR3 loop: CASSLAGMNTEAFF. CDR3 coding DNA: TGTGCCAGCAGTTTAGCCGGAATGAACACTGAAGCTTTCTTT.

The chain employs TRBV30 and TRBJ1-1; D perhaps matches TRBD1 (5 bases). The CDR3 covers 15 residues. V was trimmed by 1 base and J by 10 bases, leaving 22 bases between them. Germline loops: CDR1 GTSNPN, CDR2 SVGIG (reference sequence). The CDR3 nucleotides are TGTGCCTGGAGTGCGACGCTTAGGGCAGGTGGGGCAGCTTTCTTT. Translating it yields CAWSATLRAGGAAFF.

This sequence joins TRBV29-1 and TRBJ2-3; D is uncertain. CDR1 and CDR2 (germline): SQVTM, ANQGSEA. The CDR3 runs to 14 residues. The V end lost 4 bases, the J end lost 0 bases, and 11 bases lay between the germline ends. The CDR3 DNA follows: TGCAGCGTTGGTTTACAGTCTAGCACAGATACGCAGTATTTT. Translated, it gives CSVGLQSSTDTQYF.

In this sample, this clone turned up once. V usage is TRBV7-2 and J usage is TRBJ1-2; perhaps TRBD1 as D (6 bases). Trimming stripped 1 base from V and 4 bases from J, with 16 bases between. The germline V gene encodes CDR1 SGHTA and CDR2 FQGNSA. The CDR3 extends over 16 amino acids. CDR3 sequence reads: CASSLGHPGQSYGYTF. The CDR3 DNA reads TGTGCCAGCAGCTTAGGGCATCCCGGACAGAGCTATGGCTACACCTTC.

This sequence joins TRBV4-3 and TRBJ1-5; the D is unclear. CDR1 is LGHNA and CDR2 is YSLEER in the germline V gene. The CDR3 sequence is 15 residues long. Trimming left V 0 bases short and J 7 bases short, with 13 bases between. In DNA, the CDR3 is TGCGCCAGCAGCCAAGAATACGCAAAAGGGCAGCCCCAGCATTTT. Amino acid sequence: CASSQEYAKGQPQHF.

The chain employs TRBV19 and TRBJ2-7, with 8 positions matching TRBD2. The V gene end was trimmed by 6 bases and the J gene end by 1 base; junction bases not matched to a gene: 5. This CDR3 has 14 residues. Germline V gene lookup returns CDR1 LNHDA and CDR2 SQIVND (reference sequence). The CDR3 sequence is CASSSRGESYEQYF. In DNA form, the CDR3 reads TGTGCCAGTAGCTCGCGGGGGGAATCCTACGAGCAGTACTTC.

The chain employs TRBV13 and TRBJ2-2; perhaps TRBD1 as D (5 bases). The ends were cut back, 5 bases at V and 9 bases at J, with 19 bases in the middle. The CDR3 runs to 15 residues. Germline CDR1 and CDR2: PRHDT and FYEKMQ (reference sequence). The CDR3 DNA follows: TGTGCCAGCAGCACACGCAAACAGGACCCCAGGGAGCTGTTTTTT. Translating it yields CASSTRKQDPRELFF.

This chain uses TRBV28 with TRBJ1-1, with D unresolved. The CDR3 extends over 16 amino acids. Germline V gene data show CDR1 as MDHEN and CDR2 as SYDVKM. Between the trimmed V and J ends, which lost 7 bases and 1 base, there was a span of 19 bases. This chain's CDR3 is CASNSPLALKNTEAFF. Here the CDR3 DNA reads TGTGCCAGCAACTCTCCTCTGGCGCTAAAGAACACTGAAGCTTTCTTT.

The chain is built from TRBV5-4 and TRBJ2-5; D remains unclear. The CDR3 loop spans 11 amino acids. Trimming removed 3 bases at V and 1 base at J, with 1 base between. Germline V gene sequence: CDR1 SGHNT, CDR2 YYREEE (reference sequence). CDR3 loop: CASSSQETQYF. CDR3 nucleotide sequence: TGTGCCAGCAGCTCCCAAGAGACCCAGTACTTC.

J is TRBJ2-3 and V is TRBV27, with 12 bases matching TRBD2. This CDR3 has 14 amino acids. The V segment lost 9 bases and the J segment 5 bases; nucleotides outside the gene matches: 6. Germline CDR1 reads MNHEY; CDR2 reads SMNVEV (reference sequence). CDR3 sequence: CASRTSGTEDTQYF. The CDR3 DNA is TGTGCCAGTAGGACTAGCGGGACCGAAGATACGCAGTATTTT.

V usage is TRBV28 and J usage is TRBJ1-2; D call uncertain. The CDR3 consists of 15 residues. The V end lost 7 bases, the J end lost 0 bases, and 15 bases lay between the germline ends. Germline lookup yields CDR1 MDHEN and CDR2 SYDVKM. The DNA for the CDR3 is TGTGCCAGCAATGGCGCAAGTAAAGCTAACTATGGCTACACCTTC. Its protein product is CASNGASKANYGYTF.

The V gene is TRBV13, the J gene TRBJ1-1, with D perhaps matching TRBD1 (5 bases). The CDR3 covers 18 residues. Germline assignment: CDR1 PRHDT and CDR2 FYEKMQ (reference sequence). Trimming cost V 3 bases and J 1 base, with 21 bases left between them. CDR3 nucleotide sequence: TGTGCCAGCAGCTTCCAAGGCAGGGTCTACACTGGGAACACTGAAGCTTTCTTT. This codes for CASSFQGRVYTGNTEAFF.

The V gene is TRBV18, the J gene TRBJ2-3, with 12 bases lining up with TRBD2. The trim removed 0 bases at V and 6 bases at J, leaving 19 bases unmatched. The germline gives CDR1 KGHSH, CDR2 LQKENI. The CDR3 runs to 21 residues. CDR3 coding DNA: TGTGCCAGCTCACCACCTTTGAGGGGGAAGCTAGCGGGAGGGCCAAGGGATACGCAGTATTTT. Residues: CASSPPLRGKLAGGPRDTQYF.

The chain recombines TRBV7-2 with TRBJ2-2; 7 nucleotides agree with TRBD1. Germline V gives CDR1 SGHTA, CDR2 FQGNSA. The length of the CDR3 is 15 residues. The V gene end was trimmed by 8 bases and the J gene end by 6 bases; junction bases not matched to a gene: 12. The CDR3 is CASLPIIGGSGELFF. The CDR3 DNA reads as TGTGCCAGCCTACCCATCATAGGGGGCTCCGGGGAGCTGTTTTTT.

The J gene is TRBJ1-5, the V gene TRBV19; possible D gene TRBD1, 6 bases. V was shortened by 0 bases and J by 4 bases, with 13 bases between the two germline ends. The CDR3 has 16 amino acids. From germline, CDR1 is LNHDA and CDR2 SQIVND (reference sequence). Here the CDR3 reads CASSIDHGTRNQPQHF. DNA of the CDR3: TGTGCCAGTAGTATAGATCACGGGACACGGAATCAGCCCCAGCATTTT.

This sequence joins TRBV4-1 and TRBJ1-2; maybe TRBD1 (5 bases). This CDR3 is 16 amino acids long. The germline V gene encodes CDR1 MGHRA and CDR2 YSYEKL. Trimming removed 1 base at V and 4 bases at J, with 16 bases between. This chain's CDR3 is CASSQVLKGGAYGYTF. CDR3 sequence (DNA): TGCGCCAGCAGCCAAGTTTTGAAGGGCGGGGCCTATGGCTACACCTTC.

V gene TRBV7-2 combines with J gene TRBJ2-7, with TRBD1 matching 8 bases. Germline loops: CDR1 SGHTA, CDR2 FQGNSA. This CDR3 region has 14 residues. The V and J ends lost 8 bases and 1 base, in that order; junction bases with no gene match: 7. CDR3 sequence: CASQLTGVSYEQYF. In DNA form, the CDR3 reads TGTGCCAGCCAATTGACAGGGGTATCCTACGAGCAGTACTTC. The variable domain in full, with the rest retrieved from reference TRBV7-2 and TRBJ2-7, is GAGVSQSPSNKVTEKGKDVELRCDPISGHTALYWYRQSLGQGLEFLIYFQGNSAPDKSGLPSDRFSAERTGGSVSTLTIQRTQQEDSAVYLCASQLTGVSYEQYFGPGTRLTVT.

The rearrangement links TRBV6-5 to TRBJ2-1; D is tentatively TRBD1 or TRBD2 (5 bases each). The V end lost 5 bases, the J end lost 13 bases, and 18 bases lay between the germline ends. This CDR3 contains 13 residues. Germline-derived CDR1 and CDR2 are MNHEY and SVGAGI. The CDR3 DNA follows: TGTGCCAGCAGTCCCCCGGGGCAGATTCACCAGTTCTTC. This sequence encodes CASSPPGQIHQFF.

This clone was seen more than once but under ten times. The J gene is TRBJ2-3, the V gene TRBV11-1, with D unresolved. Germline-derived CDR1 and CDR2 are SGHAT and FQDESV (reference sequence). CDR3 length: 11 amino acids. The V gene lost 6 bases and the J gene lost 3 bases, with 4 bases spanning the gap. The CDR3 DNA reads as TGTGCCAGCAGATCTACAGATACGCAGTATTTT. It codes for CASRSTDTQYF.

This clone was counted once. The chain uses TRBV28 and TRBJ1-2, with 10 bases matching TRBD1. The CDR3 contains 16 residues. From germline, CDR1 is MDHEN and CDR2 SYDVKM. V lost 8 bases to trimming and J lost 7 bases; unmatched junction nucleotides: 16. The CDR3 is CASSRSGTGASSGYTF. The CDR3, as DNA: TGTGCCAGCTCACGTTCCGGGACAGGGGCTTCTTCTGGCTACACCTTC.

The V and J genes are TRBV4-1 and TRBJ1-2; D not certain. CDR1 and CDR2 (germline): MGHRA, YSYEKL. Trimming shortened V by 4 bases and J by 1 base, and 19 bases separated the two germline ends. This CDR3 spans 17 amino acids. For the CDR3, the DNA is TGCGCCAGCAGCCCTTCTAGGACTCGGTCCCTTAACTATGGCTACACCTTC. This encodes CASSPSRTRSLNYGYTF.

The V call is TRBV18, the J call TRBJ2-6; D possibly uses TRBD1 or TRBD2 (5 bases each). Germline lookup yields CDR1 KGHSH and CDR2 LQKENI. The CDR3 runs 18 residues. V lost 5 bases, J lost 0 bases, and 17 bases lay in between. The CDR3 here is CASSNLGRALSGANVLTF. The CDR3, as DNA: TGTGCCAGCTCAAATCTGGGGCGGGCCCTCTCTGGGGCCAACGTCCTGACTTTC.

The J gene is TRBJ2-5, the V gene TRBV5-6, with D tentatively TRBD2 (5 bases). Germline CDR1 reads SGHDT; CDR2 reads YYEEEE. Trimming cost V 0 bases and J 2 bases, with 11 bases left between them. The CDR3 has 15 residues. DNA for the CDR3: TGTGCCAGCAGCTTGGTTGGAGGCTCTCAAGAGACCCAGTACTTC. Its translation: CASSLVGGSQETQYF.

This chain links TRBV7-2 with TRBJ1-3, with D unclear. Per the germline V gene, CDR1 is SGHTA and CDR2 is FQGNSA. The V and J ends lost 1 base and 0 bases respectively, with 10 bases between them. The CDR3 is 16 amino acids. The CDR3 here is CASSLGLRASGNTIYF. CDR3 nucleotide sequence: TGTGCCAGCAGCTTAGGGCTCCGGGCCTCTGGAAACACCATATATTTT.

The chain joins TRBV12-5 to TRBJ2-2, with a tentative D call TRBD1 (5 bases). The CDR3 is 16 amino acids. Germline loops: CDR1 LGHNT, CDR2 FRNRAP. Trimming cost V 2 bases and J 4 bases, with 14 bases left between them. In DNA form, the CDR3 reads TGTGCTAGTGGTTTGTCTGCAGGGAAAATCACCGGGGAGCTGTTTTTT. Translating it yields CASGLSAGKITGELFF.

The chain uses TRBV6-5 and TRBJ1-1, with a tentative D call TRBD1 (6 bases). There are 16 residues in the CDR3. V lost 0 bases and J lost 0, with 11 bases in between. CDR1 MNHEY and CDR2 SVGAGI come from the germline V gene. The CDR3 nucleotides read TGTGCCAGCAGTTACTCGACAGGCGACCTGAACACTGAAGCTTTCTTT. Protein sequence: CASSYSTGDLNTEAFF.

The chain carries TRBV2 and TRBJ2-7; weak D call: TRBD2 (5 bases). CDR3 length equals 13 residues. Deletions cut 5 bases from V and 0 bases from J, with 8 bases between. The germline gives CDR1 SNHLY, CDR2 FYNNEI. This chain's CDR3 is CASSTGSSYEQYF. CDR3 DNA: TGTGCCAGCAGTACGGGGAGCTCCTACGAGCAGTACTTC.

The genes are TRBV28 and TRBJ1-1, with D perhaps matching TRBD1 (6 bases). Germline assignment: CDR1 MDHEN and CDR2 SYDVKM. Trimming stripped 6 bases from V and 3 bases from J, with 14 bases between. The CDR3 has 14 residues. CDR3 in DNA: TGTGCCAGCAGCTCGGGGGGGCAAGACACTGAAGCTTTCTTT. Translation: CASSSGGQDTEAFF.

The CDR3 coding sequence is TGCGCCAGCAGCTTGGGGCTTCTTAGCACAGATACGCAGTATTTT. This codes for CASSLGLLSTDTQYF. The rearrangement links TRBV5-1 to TRBJ2-3; D not certain. The CDR3 has 15 amino acids. CDR1 and CDR2 from the germline V gene are SGHRS and YFSETQ. With 0 bases removed from V and 0 bases from J, the gap between germline ends came to 8 bases. Full variable domain (outside the CDR3, taken from reference TRBV5-1 and TRBJ2-3): KAGVTQTPRYLIKTRGQQVTLSCSPISGHRSVSWYQQTPGQGLQFLFEYFSETQRNKGNFPGRFSGRQFSNSRSEMNVSTLELGDSALYLCASSLGLLSTDTQYFGPGTRLTVL.

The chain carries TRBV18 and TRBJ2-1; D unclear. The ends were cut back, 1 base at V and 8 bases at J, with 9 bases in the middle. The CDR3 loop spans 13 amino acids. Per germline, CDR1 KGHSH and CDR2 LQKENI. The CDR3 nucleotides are TGTGCCAGCTCACCACGAGGCTTCGATGAGCAGTTCTTC. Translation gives CASSPRGFDEQFF.

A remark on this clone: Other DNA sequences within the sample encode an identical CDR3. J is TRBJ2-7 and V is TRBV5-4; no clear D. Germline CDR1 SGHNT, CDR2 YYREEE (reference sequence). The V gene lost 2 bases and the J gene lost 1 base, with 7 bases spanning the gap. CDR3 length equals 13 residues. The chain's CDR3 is CASSLDRSYEQYF. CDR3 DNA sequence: TGTGCCAGCAGCTTAGACCGTTCCTACGAGCAGTACTTC.

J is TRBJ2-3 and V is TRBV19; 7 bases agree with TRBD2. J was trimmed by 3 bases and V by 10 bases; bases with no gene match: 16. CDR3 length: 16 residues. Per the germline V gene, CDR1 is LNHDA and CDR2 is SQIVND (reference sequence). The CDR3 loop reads CATKRGGSGITDTQYF. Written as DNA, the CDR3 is TGTGCCACCAAAAGGGGAGGCAGCGGGATAACAGATACGCAGTATTTT.